These 24 T cell receptor beta chains share one sample of origin, sequenced in a study of T cell clones after liver transplantation. Clones were sequenced by immunoSEQ multiplex PCR, and TCRdb holds only the in-frame ones, with some missing. The data hold under 20,000 clones, with 75% to 85% observed a single time. The source was CD8+ T cells from blood, collected 48 months after liver transplant. The source of these receptors is a human patient who received a liver transplant. Some T cells could come from the graft donor.

The chain joins TRBV4-1 to TRBJ2-7; either TRBD1 or TRBD2 may fit D (5 bases each). The CDR3 has 14 amino acids. V was cut by 4 bases and J by 5 bases, with 15 bases left in between. Germline loops: CDR1 MGHRA, CDR2 YSYEKL. CDR3 DNA: TGCGCCAGCAGCCTGGGACCCCTGTCCGACGAGCAGTACTTC. This sequence encodes CASSLGPLSDEQYF.

The chain employs TRBV6-1 and TRBJ2-1, with no clear D. CDR3 length: 13 amino acids. Trimming removed 3 bases from V and 5 bases from J, with 8 bases in between. Per germline, CDR1 MNHNS and CDR2 SASEGT. CDR3 sequence: CASSEALNNEQFF. CDR3 coding DNA: TGTGCCAGCAGTGAGGCGCTTAACAATGAGCAGTTCTTC.

The chain joins TRBV7-9 to TRBJ2-5; TRBD1 is a possible D gene (5 bases). This CDR3 is 15 amino acids long. Trimming took 5 bases from V and 5 from J, leaving 18 bases between them. In germline, CDR1 is SEHNR, CDR2 FQNEAQ (reference sequence). The CDR3 sequence is CASSQEWGFSETQYF. In DNA form, the CDR3 reads TGTGCCAGCAGCCAAGAGTGGGGCTTCTCGGAGACCCAGTACTTC.

The chain combines TRBV27 with TRBJ2-1; TRBD2 matches 9 bases. The CDR3 has 15 amino acids. Looked up from germline, CDR1 is MNHEY and CDR2 is SMNVEV (reference sequence). The J segment lost 7 bases and the V segment lost 1 base, leaving 5 bases of the junction unmatched. CDR3 DNA: TGTGCCAGCAGTTTATTCAGTACTAGCGGGAATGAGCAGTTCTTC. It codes for CASSLFSTSGNEQFF.

The V gene is TRBV5-5, the J gene TRBJ2-7, with TRBD1 matching 7 bases. This CDR3 spans 13 amino acids. After removal of 6 bases from V and 2 bases from J, the junction contained 5 bases not matched to a gene. Germline V gene data show CDR1 as SGHKS and CDR2 as YYEKEE (reference sequence). The CDR3 bases are TGTGCCAGCAACCGAGGGGGCCCCTACGAGCAGTACTTC. Translation: CASNRGGPYEQYF.

The rearrangement uses TRBV9 and TRBJ2-7; no reliable D call. Per germline, CDR1 SGDLS and CDR2 YYNGEE. There are 14 residues in the CDR3. V was cut by 4 bases and J by 1 base, with 12 bases left in between. This CDR3 reads CASSPHWGSYEQYF. Written as DNA, the CDR3 is TGTGCCAGCAGCCCTCATTGGGGTTCCTACGAGCAGTACTTC.

The table lists this clone with a few counts. The chain employs TRBV11-2 and TRBJ1-5; possible D gene TRBD1, 5 bases. CDR3 length equals 13 residues. CDR1 SGHAT and CDR2 FQNNGV come from the germline V gene. V dropped 5 bases and J dropped 6 bases, with 11 bases sitting between them. The CDR3 DNA sequence: TGTGCCAGCAGCCCAGCAGGGACTCAGCCCCAGCATTTT. Its protein product is CASSPAGTQPQHF.

The V gene is TRBV6-7, the J gene TRBJ2-3, with 7 bases matching TRBD2. TRBV6-7 is classed as an ORF, of uncertain function. The CDR3 contains 15 residues. Losses at the gene ends were 2 bases for V and 4 bases for J; bases not matched to a gene: 6. The CDR3 sequence: CASSYARTSADTQYF. CDR3 in DNA: TGTGCCAGCAGTTACGCCAGAACTAGCGCAGATACGCAGTATTTT.

Comment on this clone: This CDR3 is also generated by other DNA sequences in the sample. V and J are TRBV27 and TRBJ1-4; 8 bases match TRBD1. V gave up 5 bases and J gave up 3 bases; unmatched junction bases: 5. Germline V gene sequence: CDR1 MNHEY, CDR2 SMNVEV (reference sequence). The CDR3 is made up of 15 amino acids. CDR3 sequence (DNA): TGTGCCAGCAGTCCACCGGACAGGGCTAATGAAAAACTGTTTTTT. It translates to CASSPPDRANEKLFF.

The chain has TRBV6-5 and TRBJ2-5; a weak D match, TRBD2 (6 bases). The CDR3 length is 15 residues. CDR1 and CDR2 from the germline V gene are MNHEY and SVGAGI. Trimming took 0 bases from V and 4 from J, leaving 12 bases between them. The chain's CDR3 is CASSYSSGAAETQYF. Here the CDR3 DNA reads TGTGCCAGCAGTTACTCCTCGGGAGCGGCAGAGACCCAGTACTTC.

V gene TRBV4-1 combines with J gene TRBJ1-2, with a weak D call TRBD1 (6 bases). Per the germline V gene, CDR1 is MGHRA and CDR2 is YSYEKL. Deletions cut 4 bases from V and 4 bases from J, with 16 bases between. The length of the CDR3 is 15 residues. CDR3 region: CASSPRGEGGYGYTF. As DNA, the CDR3 is TGCGCCAGCAGCCCCAGGGGTGAGGGAGGCTATGGCTACACCTTC.

V usage is TRBV4-3 and J usage is TRBJ2-6; 8 bases agree with TRBD1. Germline V CDR1 and CDR2: LGHNA, YSLEER. The CDR3 is 19 residues long. V dropped 1 base and J dropped 0; count of bases not matched to a gene: 8. For the CDR3, the DNA is TGCGCCAGCAGCCAAGGTCCGACAGGGGATTTCTCTGGGGCCAACGTCCTGACTTTC. Translated: CASSQGPTGDFSGANVLTF.

The CDR3 spells CASSSTGLGYEQYF. The CDR3 coding sequence is TGTGCCAGCAGCTCCACTGGGCTGGGGTACGAGCAGTACTTC. The V and J genes are TRBV5-4 and TRBJ2-7; D gene unclear. This CDR3 is built from 14 residues. The V gene lost 3 bases and the J gene lost 4 bases, with 14 bases spanning the gap. Germline CDR1 and CDR2: SGHNT and YYREEE (reference sequence).

This clone was seen a handful of times. The CDR3 protein is CASSQVRQGAHTGELFF. CDR3 sequence (DNA): TGCGCCAGCAGCCAAGTGAGACAGGGGGCTCACACCGGGGAGCTGTTTTTT. The rearrangement uses TRBV4-3 and TRBJ2-2; 10 bases match TRBD1. The germline gives CDR1 LGHNA, CDR2 YSLEER. The CDR3 is 17 residues long. V lost 1 base, J lost 3 bases, and 5 bases stayed unmatched.

The chain links TRBV9 to TRBJ2-7; possibly TRBD1 for D (6 bases). Trimming took off 4 bases at V and 1 base at J, with 15 bases between the two ends. In germline, CDR1 is SGDLS, CDR2 YYNGEE. The CDR3 has 15 amino acids. The DNA for the CDR3 is TGTGCCAGCAGCCCGATACAGGGCGGATCCTACGAGCAGTACTTC. Translation: CASSPIQGGSYEQYF. The full variable domain, its missing parts supplied by reference TRBV9 and TRBJ2-7, is DSGVTQTPKHLITATGQRVTLRCSPRSGDLSVYWYQQSLDQGLQFLIQYYNGEERAKGNILERFSAQQFPDLHSELNLSSLELGDSALYFCASSPIQGGSYEQYFGPGTRLTVT.

This clone was picked up a small number of times. J is TRBJ2-7 and V is TRBV7-9, with D perhaps matching TRBD1 or TRBD2 (6 bases each). The CDR3 loop spans 15 amino acids. The V gene lost 4 bases and the J gene lost 6 bases, with 19 bases spanning the gap. The germline CDR1 and CDR2 sequences are SEHNR and FQNEAQ (reference sequence). The CDR3 loop reads CASSSRGPGLGEQYF. The CDR3, as DNA: TGTGCCAGCAGCTCCCGGGGGCCAGGTCTGGGCGAGCAGTACTTC.

Only a few counts were recorded for this clone. V is TRBV29-1 and J is TRBJ1-1; D is uncertain. The germline gives CDR1 SQVTM, CDR2 ANQGSEA. The CDR3 runs 14 residues. Trimming left V 4 bases short and J 1 base short, with 13 bases between. For the CDR3, the DNA is TGCAGCGTTGTGGTCGGGAGTGGGAACACTGAAGCTTTCTTT. It codes for CSVVVGSGNTEAFF.

The chain uses TRBV5-8 and TRBJ2-5; no clear D. Germline values: CDR1 SGHTS, CDR2 YDEGEE. The germline V and J ends were trimmed by 0 bases and 2 bases, with 11 bases remaining between them. The CDR3 has 15 amino acids. CDR3 DNA sequence: TGTGCCAGCAGCTTGGCGTTTGGATATCAAGAGACCCAGTACTTC. The encoded protein is CASSLAFGYQETQYF.

V and J are TRBV18 and TRBJ1-2; D is uncertain. The germline V and J ends were trimmed by 4 bases and 5 bases, with 17 bases remaining between them. This CDR3 spans 15 amino acids. Germline CDR1 KGHSH, CDR2 LQKENI. The CDR3 is CASSHTPQRAYGYTF. The CDR3, as DNA: TGTGCCAGCTCACATACACCTCAACGGGCATATGGCTACACCTTC.

The J gene is TRBJ1-5, the V gene TRBV28, with 9 bases lining up with TRBD1. With V trimmed by 7 bases and J by 6 bases, 7 bases remained unmatched. This CDR3 contains 14 residues. Germline CDR1 and CDR2: MDHEN and SYDVKM. The DNA of the CDR3 is TGTGCCAGCACCAAGGGACAGGGAAGTCAGCCCCAGCATTTT. This gives the protein CASTKGQGSQPQHF. Based on the CDR3 plus reference TRBV28 and TRBJ1-5, the full variable domain is DVKVTQSSRYLVKRTGEKVFLECVQDMDHENMFWYRQDPGLGLRLIYFSYDVKMKEKGDIPEGYSVSREKKERFSLILESASTNQTSMYLCASTKGQGSQPQHFGDGTRLSIL.

J is TRBJ1-4 and V is TRBV5-1, with D possibly matching TRBD1 (5 bases). V lost 3 bases and J 8 bases, leaving 17 bases between the germline ends. CDR1 and CDR2 (germline): SGHRS, YFSETQ. This CDR3 is 15 amino acids long. The CDR3 reads CASSSLGLGGEKLFF. CDR3 nucleotides: TGCGCCAGCAGCTCACTGGGACTTGGGGGGGAAAAACTGTTTTTT.

About this clone itself: Within the sample, other DNA sequences also encode this same CDR3. This chain links TRBV6-1 with TRBJ1-5; no reliable D call. Germline lookup yields CDR1 MNHNS and CDR2 SASEGT. The CDR3 contains 13 residues. With 0 bases removed from V and 4 bases from J, the gap between germline ends came to 4 bases. For the CDR3, the DNA is TGTGCCAGCAGTGAAGCATTAAATCAGCCCCAGCATTTT. It yields the protein CASSEALNQPQHF.

This chain connects TRBV5-5 to TRBJ1-3, with 11 bases identical to TRBD1. Germline V gene lookup returns CDR1 SGHKS and CDR2 YYEKEE (reference sequence). This CDR3 contains 16 residues. The V segment lost 4 bases and the J segment 0 bases; nucleotides outside the gene matches: 3. As DNA, the CDR3 is TGTGCCAGCAGCGAAGGGACAGGGGGCTCTGGAAACACCATATATTTT. It translates to CASSEGTGGSGNTIYF.

By proportion, this clone is medium-sized. The chain combines TRBV4-1 with TRBJ2-7; D may be TRBD1 (7 bases). The germline CDR1 and CDR2 sequences are MGHRA and YSYEKL. The CDR3 consists of 15 residues. The ends were cut back, 0 bases at V and 1 base at J, with 10 bases in the middle. The chain's CDR3 is CASSQEPGGSYEQYF. The CDR3 DNA reads TGCGCCAGCAGCCAAGAACCAGGGGGGTCCTACGAGCAGTACTTC.